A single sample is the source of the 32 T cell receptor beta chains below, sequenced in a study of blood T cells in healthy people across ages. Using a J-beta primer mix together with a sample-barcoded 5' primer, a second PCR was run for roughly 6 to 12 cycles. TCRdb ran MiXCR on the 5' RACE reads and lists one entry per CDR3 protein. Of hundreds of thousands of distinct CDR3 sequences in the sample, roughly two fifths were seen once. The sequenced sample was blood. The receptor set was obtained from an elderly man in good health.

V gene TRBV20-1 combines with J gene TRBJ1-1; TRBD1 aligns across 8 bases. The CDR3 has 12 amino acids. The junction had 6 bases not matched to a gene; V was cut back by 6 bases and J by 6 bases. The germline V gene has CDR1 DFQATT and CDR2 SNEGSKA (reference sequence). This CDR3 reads CSAPKQGAEAFF. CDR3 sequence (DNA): TGCAGTGCGCCTAAACAGGGGGCTGAAGCTTTCTTT.

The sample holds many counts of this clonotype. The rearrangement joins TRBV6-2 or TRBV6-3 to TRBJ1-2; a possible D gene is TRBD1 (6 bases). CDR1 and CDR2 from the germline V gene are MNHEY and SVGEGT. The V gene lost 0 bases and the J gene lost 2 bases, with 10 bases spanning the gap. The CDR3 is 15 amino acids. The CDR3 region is CASSYSAGENYGYTF. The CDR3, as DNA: TGTGCCAGCAGTTACTCGGCAGGGGAGAACTATGGCTACACCTTC.

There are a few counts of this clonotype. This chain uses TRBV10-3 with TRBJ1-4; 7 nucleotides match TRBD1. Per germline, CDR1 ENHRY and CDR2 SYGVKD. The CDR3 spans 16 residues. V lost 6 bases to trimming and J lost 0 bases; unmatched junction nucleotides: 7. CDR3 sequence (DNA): TGTGCCATCAGCCAAAGACAGGGTTCAACTAATGAAAAACTGTTTTTT. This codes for CAISQRQGSTNEKLFF.

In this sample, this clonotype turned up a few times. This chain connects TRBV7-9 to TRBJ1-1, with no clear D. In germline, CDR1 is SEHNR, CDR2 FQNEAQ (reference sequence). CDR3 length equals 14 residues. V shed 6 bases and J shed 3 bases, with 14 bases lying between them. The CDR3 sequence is CASSFWRGDTEAFF. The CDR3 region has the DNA TGTGCCAGCAGTTTCTGGCGGGGAGACACTGAAGCTTTCTTT.

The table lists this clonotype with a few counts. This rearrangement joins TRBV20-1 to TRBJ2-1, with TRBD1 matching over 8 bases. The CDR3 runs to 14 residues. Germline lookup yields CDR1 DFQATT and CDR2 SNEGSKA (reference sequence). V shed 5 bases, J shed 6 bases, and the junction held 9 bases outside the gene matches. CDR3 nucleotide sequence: TGCAGTGCTCTTCCTCCGGACAGGGCCAATGAGCAGTTCTTC. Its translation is CSALPPDRANEQFF.

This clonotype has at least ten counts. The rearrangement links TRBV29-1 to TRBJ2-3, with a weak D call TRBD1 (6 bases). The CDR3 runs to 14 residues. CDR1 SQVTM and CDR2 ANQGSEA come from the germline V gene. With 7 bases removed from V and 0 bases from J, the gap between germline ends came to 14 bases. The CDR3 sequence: CSADRDKSTDTQYF. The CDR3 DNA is TGCAGCGCAGACCGGGACAAGAGCACAGATACGCAGTATTTT.

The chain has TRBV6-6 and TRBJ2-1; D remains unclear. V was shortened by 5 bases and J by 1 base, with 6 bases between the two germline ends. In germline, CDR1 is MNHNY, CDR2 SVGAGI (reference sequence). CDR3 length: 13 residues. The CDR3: CASSQRSYNEQFF. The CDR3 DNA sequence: TGTGCCAGCAGTCAACGTTCCTACAATGAGCAGTTCTTC.

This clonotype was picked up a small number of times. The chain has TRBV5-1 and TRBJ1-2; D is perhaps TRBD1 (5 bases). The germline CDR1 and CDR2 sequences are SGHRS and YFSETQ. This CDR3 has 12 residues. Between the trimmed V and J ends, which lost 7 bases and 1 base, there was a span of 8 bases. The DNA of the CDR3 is TGCGCCAGCGGGACGGGTAACTATGGCTACACCTTC. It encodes CASGTGNYGYTF.

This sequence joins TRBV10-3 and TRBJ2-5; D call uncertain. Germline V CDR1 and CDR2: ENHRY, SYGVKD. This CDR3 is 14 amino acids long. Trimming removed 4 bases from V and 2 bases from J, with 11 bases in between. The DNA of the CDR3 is TGTGCCATCAGTGGGGAACAGATACAAGAGACCCAGTACTTC. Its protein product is CAISGEQIQETQYF.

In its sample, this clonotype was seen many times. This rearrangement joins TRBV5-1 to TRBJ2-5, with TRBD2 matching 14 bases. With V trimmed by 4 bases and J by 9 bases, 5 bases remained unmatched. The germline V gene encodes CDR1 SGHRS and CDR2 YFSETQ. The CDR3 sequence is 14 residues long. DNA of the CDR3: TGCGCCAGCAGCAATGGACTAGCGGGAGGCCCCCAGTACTTC. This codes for CASSNGLAGGPQYF.

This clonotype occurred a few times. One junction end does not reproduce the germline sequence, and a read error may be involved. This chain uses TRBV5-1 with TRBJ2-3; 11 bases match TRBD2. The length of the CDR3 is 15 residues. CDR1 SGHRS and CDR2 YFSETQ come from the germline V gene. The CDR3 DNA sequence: TGTGCCAGCAGTTTAGCGGGGGGGCGAGCAGATACGCAGTATTTT. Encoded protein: CASSLAGGRADTQYF.

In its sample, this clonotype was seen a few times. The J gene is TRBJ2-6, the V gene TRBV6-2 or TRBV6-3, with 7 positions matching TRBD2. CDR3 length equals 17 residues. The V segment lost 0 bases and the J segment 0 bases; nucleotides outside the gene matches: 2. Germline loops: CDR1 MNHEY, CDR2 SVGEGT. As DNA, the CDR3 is TGTGCCAGCAGTTACTCGGGGGGGAGCTCTGGGGCCAACGTCCTGACTTTC. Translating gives CASSYSGGSSGANVLTF.

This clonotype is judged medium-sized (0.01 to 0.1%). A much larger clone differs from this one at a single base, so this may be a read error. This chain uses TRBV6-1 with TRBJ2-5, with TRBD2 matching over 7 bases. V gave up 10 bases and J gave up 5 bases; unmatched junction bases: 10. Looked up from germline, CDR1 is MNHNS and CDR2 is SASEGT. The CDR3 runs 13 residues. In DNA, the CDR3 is TGTGCCACCGTAGGGGACTATCACGAGACCCAGTACTTC. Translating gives CATVGDYHETQYF.

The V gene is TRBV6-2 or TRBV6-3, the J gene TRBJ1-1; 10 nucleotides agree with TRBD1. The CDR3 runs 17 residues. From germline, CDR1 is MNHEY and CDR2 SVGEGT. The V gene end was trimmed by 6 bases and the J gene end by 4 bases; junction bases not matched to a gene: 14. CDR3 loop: CASSPGTGAFQSTEAFF. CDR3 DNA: TGTGCCAGCAGCCCCGGGACAGGGGCCTTCCAGTCCACTGAAGCTTTCTTT.

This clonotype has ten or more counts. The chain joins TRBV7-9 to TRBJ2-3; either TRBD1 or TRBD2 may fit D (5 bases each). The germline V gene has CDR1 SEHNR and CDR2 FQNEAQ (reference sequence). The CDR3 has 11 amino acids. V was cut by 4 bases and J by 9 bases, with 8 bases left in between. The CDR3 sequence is CASSSGRTQYF. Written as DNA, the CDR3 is TGTGCCAGCAGCTCGGGGCGAACGCAGTATTTT.

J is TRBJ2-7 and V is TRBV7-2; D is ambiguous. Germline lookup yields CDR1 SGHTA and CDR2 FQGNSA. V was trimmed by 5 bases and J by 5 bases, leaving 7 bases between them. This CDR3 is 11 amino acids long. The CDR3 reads CASSDADEQYF. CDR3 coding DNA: TGTGCCAGCAGCGATGCGGACGAGCAGTACTTC.

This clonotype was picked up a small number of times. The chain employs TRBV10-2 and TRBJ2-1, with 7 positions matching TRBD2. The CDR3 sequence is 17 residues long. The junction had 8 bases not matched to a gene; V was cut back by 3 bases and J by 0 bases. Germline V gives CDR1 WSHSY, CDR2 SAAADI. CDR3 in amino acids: CASSDTYGRSSYNEQFF. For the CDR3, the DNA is TGCGCCAGCAGTGACACTTACGGGAGGAGCTCCTACAATGAGCAGTTCTTC.

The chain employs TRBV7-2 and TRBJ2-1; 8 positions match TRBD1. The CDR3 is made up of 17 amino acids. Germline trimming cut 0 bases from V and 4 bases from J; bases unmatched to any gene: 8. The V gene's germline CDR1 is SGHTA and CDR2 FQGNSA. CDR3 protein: CASSLANRGSNYNEQFF. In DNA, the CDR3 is TGTGCCAGCAGCTTAGCAAACAGGGGGAGCAATTACAATGAGCAGTTCTTC.

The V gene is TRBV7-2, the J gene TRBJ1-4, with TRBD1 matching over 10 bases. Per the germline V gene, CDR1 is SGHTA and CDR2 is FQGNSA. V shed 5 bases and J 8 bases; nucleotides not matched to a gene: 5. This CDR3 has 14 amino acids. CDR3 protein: CASSPGTGEEKLFF. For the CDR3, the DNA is TGTGCCAGCAGCCCCGGGACAGGGGAGGAAAAACTGTTTTTT.

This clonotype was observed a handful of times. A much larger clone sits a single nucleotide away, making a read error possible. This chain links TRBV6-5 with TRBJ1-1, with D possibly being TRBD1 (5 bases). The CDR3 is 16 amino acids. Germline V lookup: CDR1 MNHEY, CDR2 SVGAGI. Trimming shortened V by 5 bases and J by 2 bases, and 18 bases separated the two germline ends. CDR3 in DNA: TGTGCCAGCAGTATCCGGGGGAGTGGGGGAAACACTGAAGCTTTCTTT. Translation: CASSIRGSGGNTEAFF.

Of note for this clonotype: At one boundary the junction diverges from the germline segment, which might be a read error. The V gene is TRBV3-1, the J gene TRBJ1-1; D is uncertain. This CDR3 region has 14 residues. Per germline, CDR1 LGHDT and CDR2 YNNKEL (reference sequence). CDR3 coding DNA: TGTGCCAGCAGCCCACGGTCCGAGAACGCTGAAGCTTTCTTT. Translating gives CASSPRSENAEAFF.

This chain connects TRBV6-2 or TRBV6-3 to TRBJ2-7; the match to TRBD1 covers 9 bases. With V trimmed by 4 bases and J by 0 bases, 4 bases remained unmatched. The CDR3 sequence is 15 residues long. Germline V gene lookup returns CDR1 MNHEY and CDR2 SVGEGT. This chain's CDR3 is CASSWDRALSYEQYF. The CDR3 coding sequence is TGTGCCAGCAGTTGGGACAGGGCCCTCTCCTACGAGCAGTACTTC.

CDR3 sequence (DNA): TGTGCCAGCAGGCTACCCAGGGATCCCTACGAGCAGTACTTC. Its protein product is CASRLPRDPYEQYF. The V call is TRBV28, the J call TRBJ2-4; tentative D call: TRBD1 (5 bases). The DNA end is a closer match to TRBJ2-7, so the J assignment may be wrong. CDR1 MDHEN and CDR2 SYDVKM come from the germline V gene. The CDR3 contains 14 residues.

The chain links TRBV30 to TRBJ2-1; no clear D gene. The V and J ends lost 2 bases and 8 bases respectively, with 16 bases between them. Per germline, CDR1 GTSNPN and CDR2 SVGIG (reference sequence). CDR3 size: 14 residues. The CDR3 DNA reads TGTGCCTGGAGTCCCAGTCCCAGGTCGGATGAGCAGTTCTTC. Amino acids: CAWSPSPRSDEQFF. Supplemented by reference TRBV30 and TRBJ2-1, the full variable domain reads SQTIHQWPATLVQPVGSPLSLECTVEGTSNPNLYWYRQAAGRGLQLLFYSVGIGQISSEVPQNLSASRPQDRQFILSSKKLLLSDSGFYLCAWSPSPRSDEQFFGPGTRLTVL.

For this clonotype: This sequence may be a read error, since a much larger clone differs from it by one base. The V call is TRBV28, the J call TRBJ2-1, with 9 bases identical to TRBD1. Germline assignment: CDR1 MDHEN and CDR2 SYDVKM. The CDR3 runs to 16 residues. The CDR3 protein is CASSSPGQGTYKEQFF. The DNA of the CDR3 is TGTGCCAGCAGTTCACCCGGACAGGGGACTTACAAGGAGCAGTTCTTC.

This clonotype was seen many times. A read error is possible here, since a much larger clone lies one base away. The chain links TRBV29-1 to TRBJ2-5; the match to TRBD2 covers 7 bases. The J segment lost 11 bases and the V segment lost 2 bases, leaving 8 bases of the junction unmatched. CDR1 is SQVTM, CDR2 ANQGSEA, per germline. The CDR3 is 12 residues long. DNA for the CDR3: TGCAGCGTTGAAAGGACTAGTCATGAGCAGTACTTC. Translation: CSVERTSHEQYF.

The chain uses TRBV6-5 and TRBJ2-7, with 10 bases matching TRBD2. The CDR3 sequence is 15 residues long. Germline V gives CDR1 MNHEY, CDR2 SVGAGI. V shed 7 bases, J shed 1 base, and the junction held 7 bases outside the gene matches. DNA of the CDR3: TGTGCCAGCAAGCGGACTAGCGGAAGATCCTACGAGCAGTACTTC. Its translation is CASKRTSGRSYEQYF.

The chain's CDR3 is CASSLQGLASGELFF. The CDR3 nucleotides are TGCGCCAGCAGCTTGCAGGGACTGGCCTCCGGGGAGCTGTTTTTT. V gene TRBV5-1 combines with J gene TRBJ2-2, with a tentative D call TRBD2 (6 bases). The germline gives CDR1 SGHRS, CDR2 YFSETQ. This CDR3 is built from 15 residues. Trimming cost V 1 base and J 6 bases, with 13 bases left between them.

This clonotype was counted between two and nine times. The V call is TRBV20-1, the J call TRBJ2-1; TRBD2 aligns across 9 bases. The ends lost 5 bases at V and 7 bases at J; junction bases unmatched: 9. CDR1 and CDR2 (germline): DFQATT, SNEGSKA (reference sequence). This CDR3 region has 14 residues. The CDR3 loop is CSAPLGLARNEQFF. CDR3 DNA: TGCAGTGCTCCGCTGGGACTAGCCAGAAATGAGCAGTTCTTC.

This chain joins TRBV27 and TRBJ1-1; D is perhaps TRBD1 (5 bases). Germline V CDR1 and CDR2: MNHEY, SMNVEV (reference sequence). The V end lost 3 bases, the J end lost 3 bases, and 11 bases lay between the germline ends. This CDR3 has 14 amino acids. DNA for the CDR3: TGTGCCAGCAGTTTTAGTTCGGGGGACACTGAAGCTTTCTTT. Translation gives CASSFSSGDTEAFF.

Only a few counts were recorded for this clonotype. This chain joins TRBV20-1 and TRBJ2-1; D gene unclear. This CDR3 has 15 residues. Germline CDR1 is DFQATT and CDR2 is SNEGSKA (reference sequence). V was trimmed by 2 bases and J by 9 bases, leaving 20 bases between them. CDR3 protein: CSARPGRPPVGEQFF. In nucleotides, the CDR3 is TGCAGTGCTAGACCCGGGCGGCCCCCGGTAGGTGAGCAGTTCTTC.

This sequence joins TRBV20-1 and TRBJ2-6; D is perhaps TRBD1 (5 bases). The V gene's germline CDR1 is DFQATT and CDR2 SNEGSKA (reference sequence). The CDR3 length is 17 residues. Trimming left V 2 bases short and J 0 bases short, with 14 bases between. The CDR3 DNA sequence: TGCAGTGCTAGATCGGTTAGGGGTGACTCTGGGGCCAACGTCCTGACTTTC. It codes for CSARSVRGDSGANVLTF.